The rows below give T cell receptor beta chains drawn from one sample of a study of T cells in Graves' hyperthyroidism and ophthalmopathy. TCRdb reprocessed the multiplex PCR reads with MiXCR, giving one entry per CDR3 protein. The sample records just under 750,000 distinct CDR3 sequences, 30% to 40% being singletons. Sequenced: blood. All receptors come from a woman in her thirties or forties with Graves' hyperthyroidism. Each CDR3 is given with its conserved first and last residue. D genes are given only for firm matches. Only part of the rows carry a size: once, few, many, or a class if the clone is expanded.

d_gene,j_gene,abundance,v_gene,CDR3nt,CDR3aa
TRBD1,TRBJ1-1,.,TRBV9,TGTGCCAGCAGCTCCCACCGGGACAGGGGGTTGGACACTGAAGCTCTCTTT,CASSSHRDRGLDTEALF
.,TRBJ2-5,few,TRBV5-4,TGTGCCAGCAGCTTGCGCAGGGGAGTTCAAGAGACCCGGTACTTC,CASSLRRGVQETRYF
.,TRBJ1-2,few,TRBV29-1,TGCAGCGTTTCCACACGAGGGGCTCTCTATGGCTACACCTTC,CSVSTRGALYGYTF
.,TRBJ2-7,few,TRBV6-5,TGTGCCAGCAGCCCCCATCTAGGTTCCTACGAGCAGTACTTC,CASSPHLGSYEQYF
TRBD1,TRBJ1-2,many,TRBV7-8,TGTGCCAGCAGCCAGGACAGGGGCAGTGGCTACACCTTC,CASSQDRGSGYTF
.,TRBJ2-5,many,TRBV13,TGTGCCAGCAGCTTAATGGACTTCGAGACCCAGTACTTC,CASSLMDFETQYF
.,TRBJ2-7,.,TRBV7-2,TGTGCCAGCAGCTCCGGGACGTGGTACGAGCAGTACTTC,CASSSGTWYEQYF
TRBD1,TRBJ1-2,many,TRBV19,TGTGCCAGTAGTATACTCAGGGGGCGCACCTATGGCTACACCTTC,CASSILRGRTYGYTF
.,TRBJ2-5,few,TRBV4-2,TGTGCCAGCAGCGTAGGGCTGGAGACCCAGTACTTC,CASSVGLETQYF
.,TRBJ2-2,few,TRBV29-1,TGCAGCGTTGAACCGGGGACCCACACCGGGGAGCTGTTTTTT,CSVEPGTHTGELFF
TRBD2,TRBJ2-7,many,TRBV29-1,TGCAGCGTCCGGACTAGCGGGGGCACCTACGAGCAGTACTTC,CSVRTSGGTYEQYF
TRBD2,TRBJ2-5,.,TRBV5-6,TGTGCCAGCAGCTCGGGACTAGTGGGATGGCAGTACTTC,CASSSGLVGWQYF
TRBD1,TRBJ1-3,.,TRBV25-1,TGTGCCAGCACACTGACAGGGGCAAGCTCTGGAAACACCATATATTTT,CASTLTGASSGNTIYF
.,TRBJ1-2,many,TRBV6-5,TGTGCCAGCAGTTACGCGGGTCGGGATGGCTACACCTTC,CASSYAGRDGYTF
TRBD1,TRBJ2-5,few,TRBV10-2,TGTGCCAGCACACTCGGGACAGGGGGCCAAGAGACCCAGTACTTC,CASTLGTGGQETQYF
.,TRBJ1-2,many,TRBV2,TGTGCCAGCAGGGGTAGGGAGGGCTATGGCTACACCTTC,CASRGREGYGYTF
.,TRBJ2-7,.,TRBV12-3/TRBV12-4,TGTGCCAGCAGTCAAGCCAGCAGGACGCTAATACACGAGCAGTACTTC,CASSQASRTLIHEQYF
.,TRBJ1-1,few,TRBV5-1,TGCGCCAGCAGCTTCTTTGTCGAGGCCAACACTGAAGCTTTCTTT,CASSFFVEANTEAFF